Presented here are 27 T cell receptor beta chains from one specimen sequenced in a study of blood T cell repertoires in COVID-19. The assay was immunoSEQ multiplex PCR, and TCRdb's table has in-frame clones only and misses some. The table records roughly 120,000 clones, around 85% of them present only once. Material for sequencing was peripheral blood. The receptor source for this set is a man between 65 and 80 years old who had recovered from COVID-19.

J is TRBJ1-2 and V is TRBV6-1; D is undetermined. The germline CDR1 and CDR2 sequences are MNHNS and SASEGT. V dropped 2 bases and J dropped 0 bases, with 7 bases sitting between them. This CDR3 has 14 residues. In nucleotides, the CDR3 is TGTGCCAGCAGTGAATACTACCCTAACTATGGCTACACCTTC. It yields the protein CASSEYYPNYGYTF.

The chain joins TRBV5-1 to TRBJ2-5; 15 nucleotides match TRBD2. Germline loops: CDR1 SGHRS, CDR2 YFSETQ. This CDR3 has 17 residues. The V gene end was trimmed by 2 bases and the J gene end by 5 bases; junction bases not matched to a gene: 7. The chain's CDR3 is CASSFVGLAGGRETQYF. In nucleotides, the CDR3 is TGCGCCAGCAGCTTCGTAGGACTAGCGGGGGGGCGGGAGACCCAGTACTTC.

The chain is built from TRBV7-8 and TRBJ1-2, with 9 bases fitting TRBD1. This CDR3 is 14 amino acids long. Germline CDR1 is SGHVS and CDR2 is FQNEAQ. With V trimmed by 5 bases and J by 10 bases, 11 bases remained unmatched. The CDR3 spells CASSPSTGGWLYTF. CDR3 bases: TGTGCCAGCAGCCCATCAACAGGGGGCTGGCTCTACACCTTC.

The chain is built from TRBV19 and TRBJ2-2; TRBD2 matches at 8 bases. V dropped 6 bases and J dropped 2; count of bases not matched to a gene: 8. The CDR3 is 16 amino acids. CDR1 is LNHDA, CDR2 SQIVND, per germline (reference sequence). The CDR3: CASRDTSGKNTGELFF. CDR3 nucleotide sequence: TGTGCCAGTAGGGACACTAGCGGAAAAAACACCGGGGAGCTGTTTTTT.

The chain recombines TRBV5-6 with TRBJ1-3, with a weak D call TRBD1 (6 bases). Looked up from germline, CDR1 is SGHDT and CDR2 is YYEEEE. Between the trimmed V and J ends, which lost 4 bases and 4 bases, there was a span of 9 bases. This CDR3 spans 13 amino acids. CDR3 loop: CASSITGGNTIYF. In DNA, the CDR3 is TGTGCCAGCAGCATCACAGGGGGAAACACCATATATTTT.

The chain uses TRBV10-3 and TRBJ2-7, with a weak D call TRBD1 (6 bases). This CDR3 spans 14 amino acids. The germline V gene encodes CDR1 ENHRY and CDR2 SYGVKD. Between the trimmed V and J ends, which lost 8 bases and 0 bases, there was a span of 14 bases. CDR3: CAIGQLDNSYEQYF. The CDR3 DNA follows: TGTGCCATCGGACAGTTGGACAACTCCTACGAGCAGTACTTC.

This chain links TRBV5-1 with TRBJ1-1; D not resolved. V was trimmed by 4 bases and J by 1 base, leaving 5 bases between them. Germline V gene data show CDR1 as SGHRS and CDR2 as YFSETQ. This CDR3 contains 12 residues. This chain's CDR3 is CASSTQNTEAFF. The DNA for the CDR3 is TGCGCCAGCAGCACTCAGAACACTGAAGCTTTCTTT.

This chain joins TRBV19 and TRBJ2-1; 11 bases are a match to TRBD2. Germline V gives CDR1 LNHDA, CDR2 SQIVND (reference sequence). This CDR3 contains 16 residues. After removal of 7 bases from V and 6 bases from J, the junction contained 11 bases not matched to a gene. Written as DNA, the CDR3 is TGTGCCAGTAAGAAGACTAGCGGGAAAATCCTCAATGAGCAGTTCTTC. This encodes CASKKTSGKILNEQFF.

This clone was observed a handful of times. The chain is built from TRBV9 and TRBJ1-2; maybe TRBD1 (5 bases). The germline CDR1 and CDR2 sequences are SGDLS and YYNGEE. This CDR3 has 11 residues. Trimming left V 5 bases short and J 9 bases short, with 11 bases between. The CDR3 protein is CASRMGGSYTF. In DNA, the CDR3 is TGTGCCAGCAGAATGGGGGGAAGCTACACCTTC.

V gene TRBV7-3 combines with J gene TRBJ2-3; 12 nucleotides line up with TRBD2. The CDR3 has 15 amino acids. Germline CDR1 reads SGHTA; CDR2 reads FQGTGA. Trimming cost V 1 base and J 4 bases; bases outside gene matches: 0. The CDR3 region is CASSLRLAGADTQYF. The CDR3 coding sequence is TGTGCCAGCAGCTTAAGACTAGCGGGAGCAGATACGCAGTATTTT.

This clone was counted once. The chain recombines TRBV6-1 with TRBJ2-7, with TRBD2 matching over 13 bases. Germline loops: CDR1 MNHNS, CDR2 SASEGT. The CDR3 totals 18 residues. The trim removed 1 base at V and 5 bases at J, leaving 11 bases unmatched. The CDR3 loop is CASSEGITSGGAFDEQYF. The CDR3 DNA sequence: TGTGCCAGCAGTGAAGGGATAACTAGCGGGGGGGCTTTCGACGAGCAGTACTTC.

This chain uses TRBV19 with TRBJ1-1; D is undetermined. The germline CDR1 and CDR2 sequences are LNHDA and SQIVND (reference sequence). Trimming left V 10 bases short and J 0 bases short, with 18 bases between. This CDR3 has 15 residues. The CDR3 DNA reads TGTGCCACCACCCCCGAGACTCCGATGAACACTGAAGCTTTCTTT. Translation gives CATTPETPMNTEAFF.

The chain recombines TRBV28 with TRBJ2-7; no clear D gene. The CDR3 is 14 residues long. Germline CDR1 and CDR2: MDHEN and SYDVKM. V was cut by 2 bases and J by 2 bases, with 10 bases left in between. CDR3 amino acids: CASSLAGYTYEQYF. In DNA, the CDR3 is TGTGCCAGCAGTTTAGCCGGTTATACCTACGAGCAGTACTTC.

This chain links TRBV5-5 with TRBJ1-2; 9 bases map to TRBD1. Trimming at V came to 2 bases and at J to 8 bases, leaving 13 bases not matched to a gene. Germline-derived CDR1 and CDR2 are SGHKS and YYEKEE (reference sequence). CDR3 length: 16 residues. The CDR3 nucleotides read TGTGCCAGCAGCTTAAACCGACAGGGGGAAATAAGCGGCTACACCTTC. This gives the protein CASSLNRQGEISGYTF.

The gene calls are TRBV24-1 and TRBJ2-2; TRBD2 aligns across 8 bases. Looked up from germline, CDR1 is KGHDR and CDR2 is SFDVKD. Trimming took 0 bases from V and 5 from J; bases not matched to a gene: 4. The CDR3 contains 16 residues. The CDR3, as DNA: TGTGCCACCAGTGATTTGGGGGCTAGCGGGACCGGGGAGCTGTTTTTT. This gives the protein CATSDLGASGTGELFF.

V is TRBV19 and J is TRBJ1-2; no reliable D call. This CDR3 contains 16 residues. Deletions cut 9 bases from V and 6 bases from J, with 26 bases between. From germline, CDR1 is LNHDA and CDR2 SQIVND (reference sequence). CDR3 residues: CASSPQMRVSRNGYTF. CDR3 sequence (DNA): TGTGCCAGCTCCCCCCAAATGCGGGTTTCTAGGAATGGCTACACCTTC.

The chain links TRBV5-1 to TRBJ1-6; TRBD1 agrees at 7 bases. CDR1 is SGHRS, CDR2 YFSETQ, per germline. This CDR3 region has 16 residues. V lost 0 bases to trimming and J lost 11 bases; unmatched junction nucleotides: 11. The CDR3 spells CASSLVETGIGTPLHF. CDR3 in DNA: TGCGCCAGCAGCTTGGTCGAGACAGGGATAGGAACACCCCTCCACTTT.

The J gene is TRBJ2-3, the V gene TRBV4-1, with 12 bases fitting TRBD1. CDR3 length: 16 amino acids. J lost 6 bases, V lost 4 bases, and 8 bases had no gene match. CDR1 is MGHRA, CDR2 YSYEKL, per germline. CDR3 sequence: CASSRTPGQGADTQYF. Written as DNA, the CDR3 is TGCGCCAGCAGCCGGACCCCGGGACAGGGGGCTGATACGCAGTATTTT.

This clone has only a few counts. Here the CDR3 reads CASSTYRGPDAKNIQYF. Here the CDR3 DNA reads TGTGCCAGCAGTACCTACAGGGGGCCGGATGCCAAAAACATTCAGTACTTC. The chain recombines TRBV27 with TRBJ2-4; 9 bases fit TRBD1. This CDR3 has 17 amino acids. V lost 5 bases to trimming and J lost 1 base; unmatched junction nucleotides: 9. Germline V gives CDR1 MNHEY, CDR2 SMNVEV (reference sequence).

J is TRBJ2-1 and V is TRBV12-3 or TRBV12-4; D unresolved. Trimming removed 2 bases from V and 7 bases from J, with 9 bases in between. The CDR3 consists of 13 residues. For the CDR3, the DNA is TGTGCCAGCAGTTTATGGCAGGCTAATGAGCAGTTCTTC. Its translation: CASSLWQANEQFF.

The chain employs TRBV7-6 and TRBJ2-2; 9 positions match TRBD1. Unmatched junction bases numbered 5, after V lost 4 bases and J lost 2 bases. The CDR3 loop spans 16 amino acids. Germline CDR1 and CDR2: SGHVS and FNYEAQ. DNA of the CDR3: TGTGCCAGCAGCTCCCGACAGGGGGTAAACACCGGGGAGCTGTTTTTT. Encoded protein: CASSSRQGVNTGELFF.

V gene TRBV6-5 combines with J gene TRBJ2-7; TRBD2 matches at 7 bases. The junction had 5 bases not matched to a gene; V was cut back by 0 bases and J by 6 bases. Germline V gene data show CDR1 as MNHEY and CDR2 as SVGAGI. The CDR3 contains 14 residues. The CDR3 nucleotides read TGTGCCAGCAGTTACTCGACTAGCTTTGGCGAGCAGTACTTC. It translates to CASSYSTSFGEQYF.

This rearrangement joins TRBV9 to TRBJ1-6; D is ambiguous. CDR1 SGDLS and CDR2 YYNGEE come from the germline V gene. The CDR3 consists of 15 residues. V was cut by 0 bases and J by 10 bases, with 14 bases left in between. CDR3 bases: TGTGCCAGCAGCGTAGAATGGCAGGTTACCTCACCCCTCCACTTT. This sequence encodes CASSVEWQVTSPLHF.

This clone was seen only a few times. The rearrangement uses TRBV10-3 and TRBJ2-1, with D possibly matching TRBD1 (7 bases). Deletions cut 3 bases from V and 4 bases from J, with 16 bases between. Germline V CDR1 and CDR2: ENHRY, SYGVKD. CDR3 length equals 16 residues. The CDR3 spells CAISDFRGAEYNEQFF. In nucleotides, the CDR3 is TGTGCCATCAGTGATTTCAGGGGGGCCGAATACAATGAGCAGTTCTTC.

The DNA of the CDR3 is TGCGCCAGCAGCTTGTTCCTCGGTGGAAACACCATATATTTT. Protein sequence: CASSLFLGGNTIYF. V gene TRBV5-1 combines with J gene TRBJ1-3; D ambiguous. This CDR3 has 14 residues. Germline CDR1 and CDR2: SGHRS and YFSETQ. Deletions cut 1 base from V and 3 bases from J, with 8 bases between.

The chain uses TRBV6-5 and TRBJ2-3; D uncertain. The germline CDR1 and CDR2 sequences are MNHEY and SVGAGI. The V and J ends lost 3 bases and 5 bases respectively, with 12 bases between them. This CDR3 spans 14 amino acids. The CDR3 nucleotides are TGTGCCAGCAGTTATGCTGGTTCCGGAGATACGCAGTATTTT. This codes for CASSYAGSGDTQYF.

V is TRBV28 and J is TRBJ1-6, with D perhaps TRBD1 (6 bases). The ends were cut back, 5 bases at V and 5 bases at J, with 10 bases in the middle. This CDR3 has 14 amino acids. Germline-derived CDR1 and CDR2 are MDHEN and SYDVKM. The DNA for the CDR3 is TGTGCCAGCAGTATAGGACAGAATAATTCACCCCTCCACTTT. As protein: CASSIGQNNSPLHF.